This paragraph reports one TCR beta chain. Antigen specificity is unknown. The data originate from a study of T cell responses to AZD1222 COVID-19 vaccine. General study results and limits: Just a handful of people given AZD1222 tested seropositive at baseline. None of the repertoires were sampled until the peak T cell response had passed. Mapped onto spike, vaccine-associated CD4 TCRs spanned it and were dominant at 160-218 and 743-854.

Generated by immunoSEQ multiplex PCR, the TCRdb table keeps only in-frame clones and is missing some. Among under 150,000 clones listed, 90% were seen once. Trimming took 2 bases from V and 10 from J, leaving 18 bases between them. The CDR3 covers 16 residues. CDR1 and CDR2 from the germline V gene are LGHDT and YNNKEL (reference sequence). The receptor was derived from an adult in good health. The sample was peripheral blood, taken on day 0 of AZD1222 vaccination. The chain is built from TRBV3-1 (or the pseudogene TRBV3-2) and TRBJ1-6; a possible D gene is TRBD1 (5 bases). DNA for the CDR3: TGTGCCAGCAGCCAACTCGGATCCGGGGCAAAATCACCCCTCCACTTT. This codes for CASSQLGSGAKSPLHF.